A selection of T cell receptor beta chains follows, all from one sample in a study of blood T cell repertoires in COVID-19. The method was immunoSEQ multiplex PCR; TCRdb's version includes in-frame clones alone and lacks a portion of them. The sample holds 72,000 or so clones, around 82% seen once. Sequencing input: peripheral blood. Receptors were obtained from an elderly man with active COVID-19. The CDR3 runs from the conserved cysteine through the conserved F or W. A D gene is named only where the DNA matches it firmly. Clone sizes are given selectively: once, few, many, or a class where the clone is expanded.

v_call,d_call,j_call,clone_size,cdr3_nt,cdr3_aa
TRBV2,.,TRBJ1-5,.,TGTGCCAGCACCTCATCGGGAGGGTCTAGGCAGCCCCAGCATTTT,CASTSSGGSRQPQHF
TRBV15,.,TRBJ1-4,.,TGTGCCACCAGCAGGATAGACAGCTATAATGAAAAACTGTTTTTT,CATSRIDSYNEKLFF
TRBV19,TRBD2,TRBJ2-1,.,TGTGCCAGTAGTATAGGCCCTAGCGGTCCCTACAATGAGCAGTTCTTC,CASSIGPSGPYNEQFF
TRBV4-3,.,TRBJ1-6,many,TGCGCCAGCAGCCAAGATGGCCAGGGGAATTCACCCCTCCACTTT,CASSQDGQGNSPLHF
TRBV15,.,TRBJ1-6,.,TGTGCCACCAGCAGAGATCGGAGCGAGAATTCACCCCTCCACTTT,CATSRDRSENSPLHF
TRBV27,.,TRBJ1-5,few,TGTGCCAGTCCGTCCCCTTTTCAGCCCCAGCATTTT,CASPSPFQPQHF
TRBV18,.,TRBJ2-3,.,TGTGCCAGCTCACCCAGGGGGGGCACAGATACGCAGTATTTT,CASSPRGGTDTQYF
TRBV6-5,TRBD1,TRBJ2-5,.,TGTGCCAGCAGTAAGGGACAGCTCCAAGAGACCCAGTACTTC,CASSKGQLQETQYF
TRBV7-3,.,TRBJ2-3,.,TGTGCCAGCAGCGGGGCGGGGTCCGGGGCAGATACGCAGTATTTT,CASSGAGSGADTQYF
TRBV7-2,TRBD2,TRBJ2-1,few,TGTGCCAGCAGCCCGGGACTAGCGGGAGGGCGGGGCATTAATGAGCAGTTCTTC,CASSPGLAGGRGINEQFF
TRBV7-2,TRBD1,TRBJ2-5,.,TGTGCCAGCAGCTTAGGCGTTTTGGACAGGGGGCAATTTCAAGAGACCCAGTACTTC,CASSLGVLDRGQFQETQYF
TRBV9,.,TRBJ2-5,.,TGTGCCAGCAGCTTAAACCCCGAGTCGGAGACCCAGTACTTC,CASSLNPESETQYF
TRBV19,.,TRBJ2-7,.,TGTGCCAGTAGTATTGGCAGGGGGGATTACGAGCAGTACTTC,CASSIGRGDYEQYF
TRBV7-2,.,TRBJ2-7,.,TGTGCCAGCAGCCGGACAGCATATGGGGCCTACGAGCAGTACTTC,CASSRTAYGAYEQYF
TRBV6-2/TRBV6-3,.,TRBJ1-5,.,TGTGCCAGCAGTCCAACCGGGAATCAGCCCCAGCATTTT,CASSPTGNQPQHF
TRBV9,TRBD1,TRBJ2-3,few,TGTGCCAGCAGCACCGGACAGGGGGCTTTAGTCGGCTCAGATACGCAGTATTTT,CASSTGQGALVGSDTQYF